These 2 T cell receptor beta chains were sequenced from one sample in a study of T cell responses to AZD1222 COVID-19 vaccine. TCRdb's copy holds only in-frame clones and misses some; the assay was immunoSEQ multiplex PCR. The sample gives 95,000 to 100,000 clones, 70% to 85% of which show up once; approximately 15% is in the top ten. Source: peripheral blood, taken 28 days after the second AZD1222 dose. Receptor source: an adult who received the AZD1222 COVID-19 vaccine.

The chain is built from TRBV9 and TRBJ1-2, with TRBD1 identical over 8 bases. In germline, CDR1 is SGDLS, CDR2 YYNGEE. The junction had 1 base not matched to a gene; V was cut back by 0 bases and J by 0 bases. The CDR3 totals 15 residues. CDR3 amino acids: CASSVGDRSNYGYTF. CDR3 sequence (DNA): TGTGCCAGCAGCGTAGGGGACAGGTCTAACTATGGCTACACCTTC.

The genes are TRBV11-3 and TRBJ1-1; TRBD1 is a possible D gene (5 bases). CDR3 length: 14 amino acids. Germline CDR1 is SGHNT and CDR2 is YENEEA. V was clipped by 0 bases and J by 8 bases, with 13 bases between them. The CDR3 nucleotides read TGTGCCAGCAGCTTAGACAGACAGACCTCCGAAGCTTTCTTT. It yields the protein CASSLDRQTSEAFF.